The present T cell receptor beta chain was sequenced within a study of T-cell reconstitution after alpha-beta-depleted transplantation in children. Points from the study as a whole: Once a year had passed after transplant, T-cell counts and diversity came mostly from newly produced T cells. It was reported that alpha-beta T cells came from several hundred expanded graft clones (about two months after transplant). Some patients' high day-60 TCRbeta diversity was traced to surviving recipient T cells and thymic progenitors.

Preparation of the TCRbeta library used unique molecular identifiers. TCRdb recomputed calls from the PCR reads with MiXCR, one row per CDR3 protein. The sample shows just over 950,000 distinct CDR3 sequences, roughly 29% of them seen only once. Germline-derived CDR1 and CDR2 are SGHRS and YFSETQ. The CDR3 sequence is 14 residues long. This clonotype was counted between two and nine times. Its antigen is not known. The junction does not match germline at one end; this may be a read error. Sequencing was performed on PBMCs, mostly from graft donor cells, taken 360 days after TCRalphabeta/CD19-depleted stem cell transplant. The sequence came from a boy younger than two who had a stem cell transplant for SCID, so the T cells may come from the graft donor. This sequence joins TRBV5-1 and TRBJ1-1; D is ambiguous. Here the CDR3 reads CASSLVTGNTEAFF. CDR3 sequence (DNA): TGTGCCAGCAGCTTAGTTACGGGGAACACTGAAGCTTTCTTT.